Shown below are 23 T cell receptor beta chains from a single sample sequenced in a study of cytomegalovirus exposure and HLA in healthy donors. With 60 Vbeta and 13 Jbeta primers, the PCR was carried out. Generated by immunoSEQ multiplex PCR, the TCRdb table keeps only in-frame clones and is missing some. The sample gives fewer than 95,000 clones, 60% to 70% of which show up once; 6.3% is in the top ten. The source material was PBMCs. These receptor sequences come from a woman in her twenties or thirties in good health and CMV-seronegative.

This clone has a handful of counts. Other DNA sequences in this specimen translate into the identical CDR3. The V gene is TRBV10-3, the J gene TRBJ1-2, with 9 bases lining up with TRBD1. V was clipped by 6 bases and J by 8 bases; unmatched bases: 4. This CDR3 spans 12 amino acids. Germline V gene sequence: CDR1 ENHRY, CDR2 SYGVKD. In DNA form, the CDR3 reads TGTGCCATCAGGAGGGACAGGGAAGGCTACACCTTC. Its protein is CAIRRDREGYTF.

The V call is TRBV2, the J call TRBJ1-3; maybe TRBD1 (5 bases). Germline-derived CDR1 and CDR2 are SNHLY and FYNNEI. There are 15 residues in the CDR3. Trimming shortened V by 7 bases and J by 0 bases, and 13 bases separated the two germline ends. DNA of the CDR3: TGTGCCAGCACTGACCCAGGGAACTCTGGAAACACCATATATTTT. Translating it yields CASTDPGNSGNTIYF.

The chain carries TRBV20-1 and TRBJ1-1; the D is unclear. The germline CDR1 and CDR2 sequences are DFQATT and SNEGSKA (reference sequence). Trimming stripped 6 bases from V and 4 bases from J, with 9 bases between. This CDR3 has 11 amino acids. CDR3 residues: CSATRGTEAFF. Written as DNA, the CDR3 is TGCAGTGCAACACGCGGCACTGAAGCTTTCTTT.

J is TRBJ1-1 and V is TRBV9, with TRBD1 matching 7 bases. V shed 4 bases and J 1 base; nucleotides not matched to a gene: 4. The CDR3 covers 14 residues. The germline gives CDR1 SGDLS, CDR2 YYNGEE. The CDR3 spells CASSPGTANTEAFF. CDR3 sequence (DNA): TGTGCCAGCAGCCCAGGGACAGCGAACACTGAAGCTTTCTTT.

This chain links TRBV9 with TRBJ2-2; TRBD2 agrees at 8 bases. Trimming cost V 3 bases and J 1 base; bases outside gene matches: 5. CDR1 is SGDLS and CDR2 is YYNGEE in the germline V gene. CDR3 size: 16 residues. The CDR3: CASSDPAGVNTGELFF. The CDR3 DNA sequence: TGTGCCAGCAGCGACCCAGCGGGAGTGAACACCGGGGAGCTGTTTTTT. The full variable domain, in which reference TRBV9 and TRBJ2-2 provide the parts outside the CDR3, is DSGVTQTPKHLITATGQRVTLRCSPRSGDLSVYWYQQSLDQGLQFLIQYYNGEERAKGNILERFSAQQFPDLHSELNLSSLELGDSALYFCASSDPAGVNTGELFFGEGSRLTVL.

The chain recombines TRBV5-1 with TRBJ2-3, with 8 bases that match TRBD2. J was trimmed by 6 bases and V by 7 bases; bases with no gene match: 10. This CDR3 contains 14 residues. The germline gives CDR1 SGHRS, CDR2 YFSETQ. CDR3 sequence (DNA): TGCGCCAGCCGCGGGGAGCGGGAGCTGGATACGCAGTATTTT. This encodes CASRGERELDTQYF.

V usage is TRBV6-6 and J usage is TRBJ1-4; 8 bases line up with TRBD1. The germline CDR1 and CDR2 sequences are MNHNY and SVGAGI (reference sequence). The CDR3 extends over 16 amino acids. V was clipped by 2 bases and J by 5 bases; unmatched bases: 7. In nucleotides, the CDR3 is TGTGCCAGCAGTTACCGGGGACAGGAGCCGAATGAAAAACTGTTTTTT. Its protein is CASSYRGQEPNEKLFF.

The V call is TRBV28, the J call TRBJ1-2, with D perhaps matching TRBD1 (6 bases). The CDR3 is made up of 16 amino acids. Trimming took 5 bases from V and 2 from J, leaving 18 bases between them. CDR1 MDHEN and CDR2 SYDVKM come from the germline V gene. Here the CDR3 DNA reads TGTGCCAGCAGTATATTACGTGGAGGACAGAACTATGGCTACACCTTC. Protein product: CASSILRGGQNYGYTF.

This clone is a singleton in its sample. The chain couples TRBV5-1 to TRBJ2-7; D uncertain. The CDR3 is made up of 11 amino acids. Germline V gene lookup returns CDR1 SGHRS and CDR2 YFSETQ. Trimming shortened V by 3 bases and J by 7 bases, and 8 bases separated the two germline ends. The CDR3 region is CASSSPREQYF. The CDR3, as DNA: TGCGCCAGCAGCTCCCCTAGGGAGCAGTACTTC.

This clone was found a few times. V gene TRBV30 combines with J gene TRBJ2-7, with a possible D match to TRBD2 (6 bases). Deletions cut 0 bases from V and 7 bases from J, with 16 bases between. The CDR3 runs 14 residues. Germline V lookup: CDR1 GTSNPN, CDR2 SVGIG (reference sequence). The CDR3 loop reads CAWSVRGIPVEQYF. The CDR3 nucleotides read TGTGCCTGGAGTGTACGCGGGATTCCGGTGGAGCAGTACTTC.

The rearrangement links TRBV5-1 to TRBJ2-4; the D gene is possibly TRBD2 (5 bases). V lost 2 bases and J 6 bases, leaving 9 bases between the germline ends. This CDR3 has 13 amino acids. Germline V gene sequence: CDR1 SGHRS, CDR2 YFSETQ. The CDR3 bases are TGCGCCAGCAGCTTAAACCGGGGAAACATTCAGTACTTC. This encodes CASSLNRGNIQYF.

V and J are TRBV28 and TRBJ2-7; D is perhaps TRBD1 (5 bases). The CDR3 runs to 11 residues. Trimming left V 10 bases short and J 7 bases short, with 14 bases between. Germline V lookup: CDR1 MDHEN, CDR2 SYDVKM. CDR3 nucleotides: TGTGCCACCCGGACATGGCGTGAGCAGTACTTC. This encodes CATRTWREQYF. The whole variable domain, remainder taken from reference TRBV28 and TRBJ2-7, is DVKVTQSSRYLVKRTGEKVFLECVQDMDHENMFWYRQDPGLGLRLIYFSYDVKMKEKGDIPEGYSVSREKKERFSLILESASTNQTSMYLCATRTWREQYFGPGTRLTVT.

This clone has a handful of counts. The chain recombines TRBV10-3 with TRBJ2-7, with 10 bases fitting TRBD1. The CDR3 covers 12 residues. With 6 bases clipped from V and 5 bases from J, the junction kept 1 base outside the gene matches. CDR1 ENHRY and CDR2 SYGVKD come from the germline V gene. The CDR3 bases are TGTGCCATCAGGGGGACAGGGGACGAGCAGTACTTC. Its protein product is CAIRGTGDEQYF.

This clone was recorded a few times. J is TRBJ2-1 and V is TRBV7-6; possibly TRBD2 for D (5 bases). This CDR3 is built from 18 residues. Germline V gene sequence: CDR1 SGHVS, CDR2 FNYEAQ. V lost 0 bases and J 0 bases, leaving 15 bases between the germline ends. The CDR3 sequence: CASSLAYKRASSYNEQFF. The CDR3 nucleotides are TGTGCCAGCAGCTTAGCGTACAAGAGGGCGAGCTCCTACAATGAGCAGTTCTTC.

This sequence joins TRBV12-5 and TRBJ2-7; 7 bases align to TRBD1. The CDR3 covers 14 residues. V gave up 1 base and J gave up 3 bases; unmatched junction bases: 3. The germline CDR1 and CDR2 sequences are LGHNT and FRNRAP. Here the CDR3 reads CASGLGDRFYEQYF. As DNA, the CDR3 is TGTGCTAGTGGTTTGGGGGACAGATTCTACGAGCAGTACTTC. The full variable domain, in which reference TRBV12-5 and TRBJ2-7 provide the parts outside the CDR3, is DARVTQTPRHKVTEMGQEVTMRCQPILGHNTVFWYRQTMMQGLELLAYFRNRAPLDDSGMPKDRFSAEMPDATLATLKIQPSEPRDSAVYFCASGLGDRFYEQYFGPGTRLTVT.

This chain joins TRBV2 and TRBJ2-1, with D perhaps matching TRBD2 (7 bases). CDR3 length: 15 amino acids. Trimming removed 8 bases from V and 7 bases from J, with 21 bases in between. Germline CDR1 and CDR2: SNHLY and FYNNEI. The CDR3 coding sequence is TGTGCCAGCCATGACCCCAGGGGTAGCGGGAATGAGCAGTTCTTC. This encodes CASHDPRGSGNEQFF.

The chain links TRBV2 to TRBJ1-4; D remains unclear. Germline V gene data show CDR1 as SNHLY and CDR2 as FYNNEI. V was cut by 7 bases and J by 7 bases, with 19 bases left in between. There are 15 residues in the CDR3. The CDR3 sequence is CASKEARASGEKLFF. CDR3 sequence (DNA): TGTGCCAGCAAGGAGGCACGGGCTTCGGGTGAAAAACTGTTTTTT.

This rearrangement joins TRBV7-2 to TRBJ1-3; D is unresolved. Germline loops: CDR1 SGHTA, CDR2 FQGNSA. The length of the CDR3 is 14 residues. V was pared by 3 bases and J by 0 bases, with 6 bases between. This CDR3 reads CASSFGGSGNTIYF. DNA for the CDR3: TGTGCCAGCAGCTTCGGAGGCTCTGGAAACACCATATATTTT.

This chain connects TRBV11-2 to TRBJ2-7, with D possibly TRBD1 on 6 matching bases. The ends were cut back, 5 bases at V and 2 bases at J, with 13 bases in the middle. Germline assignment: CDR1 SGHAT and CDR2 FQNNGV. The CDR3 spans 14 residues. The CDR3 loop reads CASSPQTGTYEQYF. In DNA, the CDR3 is TGTGCCAGCAGCCCCCAAACAGGGACCTACGAGCAGTACTTC.

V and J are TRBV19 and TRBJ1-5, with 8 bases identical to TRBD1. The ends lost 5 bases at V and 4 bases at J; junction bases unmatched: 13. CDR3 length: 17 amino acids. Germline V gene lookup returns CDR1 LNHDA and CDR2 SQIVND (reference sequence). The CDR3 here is CASSFRVGQGANQPQHF. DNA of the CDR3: TGTGCCAGTAGTTTTAGGGTCGGGCAGGGGGCGAATCAGCCCCAGCATTTT.

CDR3 coding DNA: TGTGCCAGCAGTTACTCGTTCCGGGAAACTGAAGCTTTCTTT. Residues: CASSYSFRETEAFF. This rearrangement joins TRBV6-5 to TRBJ1-1, with D unclear. Germline V gives CDR1 MNHEY, CDR2 SVGAGI. There are 14 residues in the CDR3. V was cut by 0 bases and J by 5 bases, with 10 bases left in between.

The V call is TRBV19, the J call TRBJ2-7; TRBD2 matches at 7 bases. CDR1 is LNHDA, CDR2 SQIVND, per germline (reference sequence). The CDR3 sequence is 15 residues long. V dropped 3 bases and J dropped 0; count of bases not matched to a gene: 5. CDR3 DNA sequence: TGTGCCAGTAGTATCGGGGAGCGGGGCTCCTACGAGCAGTACTTC. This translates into CASSIGERGSYEQYF.

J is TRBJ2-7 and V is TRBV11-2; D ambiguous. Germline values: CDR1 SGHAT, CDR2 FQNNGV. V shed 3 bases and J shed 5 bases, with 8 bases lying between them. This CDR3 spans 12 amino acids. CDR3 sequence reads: CASSLVADEQYF. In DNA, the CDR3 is TGTGCCAGCAGCTTGGTTGCGGACGAGCAGTACTTC.